Described below is a single TCR beta chain sequence and its context. Its specificity is not known. At one of its ends the junction is not consistent with the germline gene, which may arise from a read error. Per the germline V gene, CDR1 is SGHVT and CDR2 is SQSDAQ. The CDR3 runs to 20 residues. The sample is drawn from a study of blood T cells in healthy people across ages. Across the whole study: The template switching approach captured approximately one barcoded beta molecule for every two T cells. Study observations and caveats: Naive CD4+ cells and diversity were both higher in long-lived donors than in aged donors.

The authors ran a second PCR of about 6 to 11 cycles using a sample-barcoded 5' primer and a J-beta primer mix. A template-switch adaptor containing 12 random nucleotides labeled each cDNA molecule. TCRdb fed the 5' RACE reads into MiXCR, producing one record per CDR3 protein. The sample contains approximately 940,000 distinct CDR3 sequences, around 48% of which appear only once. What was sequenced was blood. This chain connects TRBV7-4 to TRBJ1-6, with 7 bases that match TRBD1. This clonotype was sampled from a man aged 25 to 45 in good health. The CDR3 sequence is CASSLGAGTELSSYSSPLHF. The DNA for the CDR3 is TGTGCCAGCAGCTTAGGTGCGGGGACAGAATTGAGCTCCTATAGTTCACCCCTCCACTTT.